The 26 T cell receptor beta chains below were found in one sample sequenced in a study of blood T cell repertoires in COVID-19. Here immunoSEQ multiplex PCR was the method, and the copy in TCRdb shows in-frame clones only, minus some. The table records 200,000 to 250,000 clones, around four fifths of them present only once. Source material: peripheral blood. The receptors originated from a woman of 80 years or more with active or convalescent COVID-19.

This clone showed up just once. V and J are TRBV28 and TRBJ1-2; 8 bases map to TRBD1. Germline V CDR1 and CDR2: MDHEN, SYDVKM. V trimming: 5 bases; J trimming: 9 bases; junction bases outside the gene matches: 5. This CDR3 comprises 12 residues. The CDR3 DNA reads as TGTGCCAGCAGTACCGGACAGGGAAGCTACACCTTC. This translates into CASSTGQGSYTF.

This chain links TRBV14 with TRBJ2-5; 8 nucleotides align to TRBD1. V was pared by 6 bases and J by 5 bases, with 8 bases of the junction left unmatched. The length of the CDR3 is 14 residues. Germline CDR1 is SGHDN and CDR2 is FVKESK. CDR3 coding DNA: TGTGCCAGCAGTCCGACAGGGGCGGAGGAGACCCAGTACTTC. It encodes CASSPTGAEETQYF.

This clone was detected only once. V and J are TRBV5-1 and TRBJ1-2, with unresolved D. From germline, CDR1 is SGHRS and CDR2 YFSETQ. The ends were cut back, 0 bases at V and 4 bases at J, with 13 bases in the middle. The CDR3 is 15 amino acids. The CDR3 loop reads CASSLDAQRFYGYTF. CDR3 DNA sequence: TGCGCCAGCAGCTTGGACGCACAGAGATTCTATGGCTACACCTTC.

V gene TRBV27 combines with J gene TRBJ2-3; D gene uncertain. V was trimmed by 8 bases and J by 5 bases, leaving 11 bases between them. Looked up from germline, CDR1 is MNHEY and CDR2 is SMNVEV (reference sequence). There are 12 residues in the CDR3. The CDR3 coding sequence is TGTGCCAGCGCGACCTCGGGAGATACGCAGTATTTT. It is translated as CASATSGDTQYF.

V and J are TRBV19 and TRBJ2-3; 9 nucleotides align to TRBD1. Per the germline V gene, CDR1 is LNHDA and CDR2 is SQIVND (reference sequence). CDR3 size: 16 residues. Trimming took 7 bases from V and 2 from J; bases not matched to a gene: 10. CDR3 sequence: CASTSRDREITDTQYF. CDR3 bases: TGTGCCAGTACCTCCCGGGACAGGGAAATCACAGATACGCAGTATTTT.

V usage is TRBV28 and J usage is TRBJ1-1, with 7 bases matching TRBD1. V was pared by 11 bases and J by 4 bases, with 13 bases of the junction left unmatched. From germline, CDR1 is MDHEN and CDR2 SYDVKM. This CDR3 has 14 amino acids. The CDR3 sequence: CAGTPFRQGTEAFF. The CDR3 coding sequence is TGTGCCGGGACGCCGTTCCGACAGGGCACTGAAGCTTTCTTT.

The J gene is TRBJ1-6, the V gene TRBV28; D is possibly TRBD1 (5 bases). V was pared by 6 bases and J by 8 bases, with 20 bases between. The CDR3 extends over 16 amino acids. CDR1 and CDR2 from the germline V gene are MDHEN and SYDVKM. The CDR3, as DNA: TGTGCCAGCAGAGTCCGGACAATTAATTTCGATTCACCCCTCCACTTT. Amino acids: CASRVRTINFDSPLHF.

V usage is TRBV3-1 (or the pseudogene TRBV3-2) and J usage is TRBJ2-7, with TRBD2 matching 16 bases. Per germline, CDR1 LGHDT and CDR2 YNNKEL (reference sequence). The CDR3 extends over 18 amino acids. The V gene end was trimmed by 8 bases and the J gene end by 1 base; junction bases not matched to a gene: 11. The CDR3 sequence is CASGTSGGGPPFSYEQYF. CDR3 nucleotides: TGTGCCAGCGGGACTAGCGGGGGGGGACCTCCCTTTTCCTACGAGCAGTACTTC.

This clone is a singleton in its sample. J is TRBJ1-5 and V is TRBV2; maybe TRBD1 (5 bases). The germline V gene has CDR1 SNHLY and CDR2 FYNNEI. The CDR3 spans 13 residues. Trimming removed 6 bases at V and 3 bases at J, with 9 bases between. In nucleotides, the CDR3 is TGTGCCAGCAGGGAGGGGTCCAATCAGCCCCAGCATTTT. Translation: CASREGSNQPQHF.

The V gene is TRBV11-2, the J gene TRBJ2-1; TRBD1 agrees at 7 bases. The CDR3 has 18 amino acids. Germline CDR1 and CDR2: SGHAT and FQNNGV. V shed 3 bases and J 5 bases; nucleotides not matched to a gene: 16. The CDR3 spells CASSFATGTTPRNNEQFF. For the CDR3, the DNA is TGTGCCAGCAGCTTCGCGACAGGGACGACCCCCCGGAACAATGAGCAGTTCTTC.

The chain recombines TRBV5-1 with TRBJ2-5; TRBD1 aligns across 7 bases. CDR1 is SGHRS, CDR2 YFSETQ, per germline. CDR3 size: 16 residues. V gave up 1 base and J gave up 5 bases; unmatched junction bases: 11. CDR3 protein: CASSLSPRQGGETQYF. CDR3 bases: TGCGCCAGCAGCTTGTCTCCCCGACAGGGCGGGGAGACCCAGTACTTC. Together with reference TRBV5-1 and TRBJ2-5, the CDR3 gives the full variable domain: KAGVTQTPRYLIKTRGQQVTLSCSPISGHRSVSWYQQTPGQGLQFLFEYFSETQRNKGNFPGRFSGRQFSNSRSEMNVSTLELGDSALYLCASSLSPRQGGETQYFGPGTRLLVL.

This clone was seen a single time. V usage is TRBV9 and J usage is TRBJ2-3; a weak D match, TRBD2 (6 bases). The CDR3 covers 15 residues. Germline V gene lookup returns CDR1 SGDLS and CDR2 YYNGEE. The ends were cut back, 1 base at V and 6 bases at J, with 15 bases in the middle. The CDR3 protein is CASSVLSSAFDTQYF. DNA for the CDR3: TGTGCCAGCAGCGTATTATCTAGCGCCTTTGATACGCAGTATTTT.

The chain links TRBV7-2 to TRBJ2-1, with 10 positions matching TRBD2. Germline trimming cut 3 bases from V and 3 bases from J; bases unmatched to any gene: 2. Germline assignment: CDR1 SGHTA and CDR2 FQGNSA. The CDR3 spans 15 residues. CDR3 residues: CASSFSGGIYNEQFF. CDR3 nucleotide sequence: TGTGCCAGCAGCTTTAGCGGGGGGATCTACAATGAGCAGTTCTTC.

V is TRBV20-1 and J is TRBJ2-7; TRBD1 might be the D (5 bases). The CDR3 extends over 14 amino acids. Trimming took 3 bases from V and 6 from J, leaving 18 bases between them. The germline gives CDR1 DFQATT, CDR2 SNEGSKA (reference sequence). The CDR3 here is CSASFDSSRSEQYF. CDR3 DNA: TGCAGTGCTAGTTTTGACAGCTCGCGAAGCGAGCAGTACTTC.

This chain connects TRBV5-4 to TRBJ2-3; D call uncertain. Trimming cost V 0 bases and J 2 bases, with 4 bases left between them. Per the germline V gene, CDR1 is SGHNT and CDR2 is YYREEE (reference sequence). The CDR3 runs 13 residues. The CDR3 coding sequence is TGTGCCAGCAGCTTGGACACCACAGATACGCAGTATTTT. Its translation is CASSLDTTDTQYF.

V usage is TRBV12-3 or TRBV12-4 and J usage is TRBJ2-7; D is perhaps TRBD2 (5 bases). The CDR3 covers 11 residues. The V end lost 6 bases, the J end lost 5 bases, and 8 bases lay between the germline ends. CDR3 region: CASSRRNEQYF. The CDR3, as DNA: TGTGCCAGCAGCCGGAGGAACGAGCAGTACTTC.

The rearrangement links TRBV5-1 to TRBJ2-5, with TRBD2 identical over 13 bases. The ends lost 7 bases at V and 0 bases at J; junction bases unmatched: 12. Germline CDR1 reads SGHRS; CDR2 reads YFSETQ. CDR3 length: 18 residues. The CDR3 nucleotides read TGCGCCAGCCAGATAGGACTAGCGGGGGTCGGGTACCAAGAGACCCAGTACTTC. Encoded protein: CASQIGLAGVGYQETQYF.

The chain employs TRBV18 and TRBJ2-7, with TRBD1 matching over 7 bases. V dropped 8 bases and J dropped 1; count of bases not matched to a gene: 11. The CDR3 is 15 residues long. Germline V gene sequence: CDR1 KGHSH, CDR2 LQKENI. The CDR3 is CASQGETGLSYEQYF. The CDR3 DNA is TGTGCCAGCCAAGGGGAGACAGGGCTGTCCTACGAGCAGTACTTC.

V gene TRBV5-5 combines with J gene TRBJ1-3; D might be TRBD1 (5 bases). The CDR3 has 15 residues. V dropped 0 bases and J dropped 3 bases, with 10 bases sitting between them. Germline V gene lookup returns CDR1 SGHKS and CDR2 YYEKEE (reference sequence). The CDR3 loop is CASSLGQGIGNTIYF. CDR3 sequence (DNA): TGTGCCAGCAGCTTGGGTCAGGGAATTGGAAACACCATATATTTT.

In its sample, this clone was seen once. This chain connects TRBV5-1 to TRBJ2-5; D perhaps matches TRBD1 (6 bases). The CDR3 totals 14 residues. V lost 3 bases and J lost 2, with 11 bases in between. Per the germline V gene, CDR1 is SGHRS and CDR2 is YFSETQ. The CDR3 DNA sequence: TGCGCCAGCAGCTATGGGACATCTCAAGAGACCCAGTACTTC. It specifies CASSYGTSQETQYF.

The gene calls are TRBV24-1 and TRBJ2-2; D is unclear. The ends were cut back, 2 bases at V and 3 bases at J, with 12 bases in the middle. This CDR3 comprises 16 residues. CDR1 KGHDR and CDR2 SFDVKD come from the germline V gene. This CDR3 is CATSDSEIPDTGELFF. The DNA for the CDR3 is TGTGCCACCAGTGATTCGGAGATACCGGACACCGGGGAGCTGTTTTTT.

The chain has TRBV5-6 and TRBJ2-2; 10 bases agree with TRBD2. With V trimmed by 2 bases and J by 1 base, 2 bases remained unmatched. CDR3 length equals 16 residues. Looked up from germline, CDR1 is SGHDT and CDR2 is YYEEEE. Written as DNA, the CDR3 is TGTGCCAGCAGCTTCCGGACTAGCGGGAACACCGGGGAGCTGTTTTTT. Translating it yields CASSFRTSGNTGELFF.

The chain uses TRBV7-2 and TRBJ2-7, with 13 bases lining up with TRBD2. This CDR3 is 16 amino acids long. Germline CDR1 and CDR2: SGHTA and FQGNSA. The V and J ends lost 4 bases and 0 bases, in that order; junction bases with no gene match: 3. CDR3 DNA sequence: TGTGCCAGCAGCTACGGACTAGCGGGGGTCTCCTACGAGCAGTACTTC. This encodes CASSYGLAGVSYEQYF.

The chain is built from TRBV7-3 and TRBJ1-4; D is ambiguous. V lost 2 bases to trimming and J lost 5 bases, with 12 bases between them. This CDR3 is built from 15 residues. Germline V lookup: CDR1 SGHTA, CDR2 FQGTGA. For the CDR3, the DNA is TGTGCCAGCAGCTTAGAGGCCCCCCCGAATGAAAAACTGTTTTTT. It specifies CASSLEAPPNEKLFF. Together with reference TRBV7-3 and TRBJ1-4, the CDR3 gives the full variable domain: GAGVSQTPSNKVTEKGKYVELRCDPISGHTALYWYRQSLGQGPEFLIYFQGTGAADDSGLPNDRFFAVRPEGSVSTLKIQRTERGDSAVYLCASSLEAPPNEKLFFGSGTQLSVL.

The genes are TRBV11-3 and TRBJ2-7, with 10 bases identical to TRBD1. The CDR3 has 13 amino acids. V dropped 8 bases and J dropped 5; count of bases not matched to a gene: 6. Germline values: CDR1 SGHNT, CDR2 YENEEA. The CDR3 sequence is CASEGQGSNEQYF. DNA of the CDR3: TGTGCCAGCGAGGGACAGGGGTCCAACGAGCAGTACTTC.

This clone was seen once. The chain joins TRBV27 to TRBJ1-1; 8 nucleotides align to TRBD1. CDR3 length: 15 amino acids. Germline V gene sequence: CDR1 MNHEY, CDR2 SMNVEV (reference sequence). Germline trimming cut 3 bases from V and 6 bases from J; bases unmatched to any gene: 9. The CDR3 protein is CASSLKTDRGPEAFF. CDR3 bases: TGTGCCAGCAGTTTGAAGACTGACAGGGGCCCTGAAGCTTTCTTT.